The 14 T cell receptor beta chains below were found in one sample sequenced in a study of lymphopenia after photon versus proton radiotherapy. The data were produced by immunoSEQ multiplex PCR, yet TCRdb's version contains in-frame clones alone and is incomplete. The data hold about 62,000 clones, with about 90% observed a single time. Sequencing used peripheral blood, obtained from a patient treated with proton-based radiotherapy. These receptors all stem from an elderly man with esophageal cancer.

The DNA for the CDR3 is TGTGCCAGCTCACCAGGGACAGGGACCTACGAGCAGTACTTC. Translating it yields CASSPGTGTYEQYF. This chain connects TRBV7-2 to TRBJ2-7, with 9 bases that match TRBD1. Losses at the gene ends were 8 bases for V and 2 bases for J; bases not matched to a gene: 7. The CDR3 spans 14 residues. CDR1 is SGHTA, CDR2 FQGNSA, per germline.

The chain couples TRBV27 to TRBJ1-5; D remains ambiguous. Per the germline V gene, CDR1 is MNHEY and CDR2 is SMNVEV (reference sequence). The CDR3 length is 17 residues. Deletions cut 1 base from V and 6 bases from J, with 19 bases between. The CDR3 DNA sequence: TGTGCCAGCAGTTTATTCGGCGTCTCACGGTGGGGTCAGCCCCAGCATTTT. The encoded protein is CASSLFGVSRWGQPQHF.

The rearrangement links TRBV5-1 to TRBJ1-3, with TRBD1 as a possible D gene (6 bases). Trimming cost V 0 bases and J 0 bases, with 10 bases left between them. CDR3 length: 16 residues. Germline CDR1 reads SGHRS; CDR2 reads YFSETQ. DNA of the CDR3: TGCGCCAGCAGCTTGGCGGGGGCCTCCTCTGGAAACACCATATATTTT. Translated: CASSLAGASSGNTIYF.

The chain joins TRBV7-3 to TRBJ2-2, with 8 bases matching TRBD1. Germline loops: CDR1 SGHTA, CDR2 FQGTGA. Germline trimming cut 10 bases from V and 2 bases from J; bases unmatched to any gene: 6. The CDR3 is made up of 14 amino acids. CDR3 in amino acids: CATGQGPNTGELFF. CDR3 DNA sequence: TGTGCCACAGGACAGGGTCCCAACACCGGGGAGCTGTTTTTT. The variable domain in full, with the rest retrieved from reference TRBV7-3 and TRBJ2-2, is GAGVSQTPSNKVTEKGKYVELRCDPISGHTALYWYRQSLGQGPEFLIYFQGTGAADDSGLPNDRFFAVRPEGSVSTLKIQRTERGDSAVYLCATGQGPNTGELFFGEGSRLTVL.

The chain is built from TRBV7-6 and TRBJ1-2; no definite D call. The germline gives CDR1 SGHVS, CDR2 FNYEAQ. The CDR3 is made up of 15 amino acids. Trimming shortened V by 1 base and J by 8 bases, and 17 bases separated the two germline ends. The CDR3 is CASSLDLSPPGGYTF. CDR3 sequence (DNA): TGTGCCAGCAGCTTAGATCTCTCTCCTCCGGGGGGCTACACCTTC.

DNA of the CDR3: TGCGCCAGCAGCTTGGGGGAGGAGCGAACTGAAGCTTTCTTT. Protein product: CASSLGEERTEAFF. V usage is TRBV5-1 and J usage is TRBJ1-1; D not certain. The germline CDR1 and CDR2 sequences are SGHRS and YFSETQ. V gave up 0 bases and J gave up 5 bases, with 11 bases separating them. This CDR3 is 14 amino acids long.

This clone was detected once. The chain recombines TRBV11-2 with TRBJ2-1; TRBD2 matches 10 bases. Trimming removed 4 bases from V and 5 bases from J; junction bases left unmatched: 2. Germline CDR1 and CDR2: SGHAT and FQNNGV. The CDR3 is made up of 14 amino acids. CDR3 protein: CASSSLAGDNEQFF. DNA for the CDR3: TGTGCCAGCAGCTCCCTAGCGGGGGACAATGAGCAGTTCTTC.

V is TRBV6-6 and J is TRBJ1-1; 7 bases align to TRBD1. CDR3 size: 16 residues. Germline values: CDR1 MNHNY, CDR2 SVGAGI (reference sequence). J gave up 0 bases and V 7 bases, and 11 bases lay outside the gene matches. The DNA of the CDR3 is TGTGCCAGCACCCGGCGACAGGGAGGGGTGAACACTGAAGCTTTCTTT. Translating gives CASTRRQGGVNTEAFF.

The J gene is TRBJ1-2, the V gene TRBV5-5; 9 nucleotides match TRBD1. Germline V lookup: CDR1 SGHKS, CDR2 YYEKEE (reference sequence). The trim removed 4 bases at V and 7 bases at J, leaving 8 bases unmatched. The CDR3 runs to 14 residues. The CDR3 loop is CASSGTGGGLGYTF. The CDR3 region has the DNA TGTGCCAGCAGCGGAACAGGGGGCGGTCTTGGCTACACCTTC.

The chain carries TRBV7-2 and TRBJ2-4, with D unclear. Germline assignment: CDR1 SGHTA and CDR2 FQGNSA. The CDR3 totals 13 residues. Trimming stripped 5 bases from V and 3 bases from J, with 8 bases between. DNA of the CDR3: TGTGCCAGCAGCCCCCTAAGCAAAAACATTCAGTACTTC. It translates to CASSPLSKNIQYF.

This clone turned up a few times. V is TRBV19 and J is TRBJ1-5; the match to TRBD1 covers 9 bases. Germline values: CDR1 LNHDA, CDR2 SQIVND (reference sequence). The CDR3 has 14 residues. The ends lost 6 bases at V and 6 bases at J; junction bases unmatched: 6. Here the CDR3 DNA reads TGTGCCAGTAGCCTGGGACAGGGTTCTCAGCCCCAGCATTTT. Translating gives CASSLGQGSQPQHF.

The genes are TRBV5-1 and TRBJ2-5; 11 positions agree with TRBD2. The CDR3 sequence is 15 residues long. Germline loops: CDR1 SGHRS, CDR2 YFSETQ. With V trimmed by 4 bases and J by 3 bases, 5 bases remained unmatched. In DNA form, the CDR3 reads TGCGCCAGCAGCACGACTAGCGGGGTGGAAGAGACCCAGTACTTC. Amino acid sequence: CASSTTSGVEETQYF.

This rearrangement joins TRBV10-3 to TRBJ1-1, with D possibly matching TRBD1 (5 bases). Germline V gene data show CDR1 as ENHRY and CDR2 as SYGVKD. The CDR3 spans 18 residues. Trimming cost V 3 bases and J 3 bases, with 23 bases left between them. CDR3 sequence reads: CAISESVWGGGRDTEAFF. CDR3 bases: TGTGCCATCAGTGAATCAGTCTGGGGCGGGGGAAGGGACACTGAAGCTTTCTTT.

The rearrangement links TRBV19 to TRBJ2-1; D remains ambiguous. The CDR3 has 14 residues. Germline V lookup: CDR1 LNHDA, CDR2 SQIVND (reference sequence). V was clipped by 1 base and J by 5 bases, with 9 bases between them. This CDR3 is CASSIVRQNNEQFF. The CDR3, as DNA: TGTGCCAGTAGTATAGTCCGGCAGAACAATGAGCAGTTCTTC.